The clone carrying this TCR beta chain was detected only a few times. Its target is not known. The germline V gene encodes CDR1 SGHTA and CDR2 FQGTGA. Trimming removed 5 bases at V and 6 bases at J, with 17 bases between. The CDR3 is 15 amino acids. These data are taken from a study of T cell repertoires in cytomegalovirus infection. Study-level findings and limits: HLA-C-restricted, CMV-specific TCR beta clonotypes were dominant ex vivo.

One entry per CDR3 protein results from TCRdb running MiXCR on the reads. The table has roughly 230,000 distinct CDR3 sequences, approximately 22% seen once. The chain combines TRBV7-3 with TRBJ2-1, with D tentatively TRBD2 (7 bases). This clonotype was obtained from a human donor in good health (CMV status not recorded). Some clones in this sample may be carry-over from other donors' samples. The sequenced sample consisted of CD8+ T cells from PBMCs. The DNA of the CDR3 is TGTGCCAGCAGCCCCTTTGGGGGGGCGGGCAATGAGCAGTTCTTC. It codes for CASSPFGGAGNEQFF.